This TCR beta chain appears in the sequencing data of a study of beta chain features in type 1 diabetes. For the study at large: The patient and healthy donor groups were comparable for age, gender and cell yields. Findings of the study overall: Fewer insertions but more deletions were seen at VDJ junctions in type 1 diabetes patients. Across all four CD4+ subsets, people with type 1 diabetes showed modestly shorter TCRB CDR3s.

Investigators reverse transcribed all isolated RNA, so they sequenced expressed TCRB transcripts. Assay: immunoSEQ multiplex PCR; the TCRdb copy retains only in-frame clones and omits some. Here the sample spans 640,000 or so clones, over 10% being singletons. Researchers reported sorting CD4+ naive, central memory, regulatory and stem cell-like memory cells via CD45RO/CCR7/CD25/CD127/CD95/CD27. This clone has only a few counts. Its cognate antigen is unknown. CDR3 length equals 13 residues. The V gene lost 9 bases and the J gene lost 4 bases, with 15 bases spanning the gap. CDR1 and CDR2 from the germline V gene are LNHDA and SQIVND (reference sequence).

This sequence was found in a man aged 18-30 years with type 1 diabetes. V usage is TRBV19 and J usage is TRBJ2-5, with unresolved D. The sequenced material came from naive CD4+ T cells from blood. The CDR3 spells CASNDRTGETQYF. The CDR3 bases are TGTGCCAGCAACGACCGCACGGGAGAGACCCAGTACTTC.